The 30 T cell receptor beta chains in this list originate from one sample, sequenced in a study of shared clonotypes between healthy human individuals. The table came from immunoSEQ multiplex PCR; TCRdb's copy has only in-frame clones and leaves some out. The sample carries 2 million to 3 million clones, 93% recorded once. The sequencing sample was made of naive CD4+ T cells from PBMCs. Subset denoted: CD45RA+ positively selected. These receptors all stem from a man aged 18 to 29 in good health. Some clones in this sample may be carry-over from other donors' samples.

This clone was recorded once. The chain couples TRBV4-3 to TRBJ2-5; 12 bases are a match to TRBD2. CDR3 length: 17 residues. The germline V gene encodes CDR1 LGHNA and CDR2 YSLEER. The junction had 8 bases not matched to a gene; V was cut back by 1 base and J by 5 bases. The CDR3 DNA reads TGCGCCAGCAGCCAAGGACTAGCGGGAGTAGGGGGGGAGACCCAGTACTTC. This sequence encodes CASSQGLAGVGGETQYF.

Comment on this clone: This CDR3 is also generated by other DNA sequences in the sample. The gene calls are TRBV5-1 and TRBJ2-2; maybe TRBD2 (5 bases). CDR1 is SGHRS, CDR2 YFSETQ, per germline. CDR3 length: 13 residues. V was trimmed by 0 bases and J by 6 bases, leaving 6 bases between them. The CDR3 nucleotides are TGCGCCAGCAGCTTGGCGGAGGCCGGGGAGCTGTTTTTT. Amino acids: CASSLAEAGELFF.

The chain is built from TRBV9 and TRBJ2-7; D is ambiguous. The germline V and J ends were trimmed by 0 bases and 5 bases, with 18 bases remaining between them. The CDR3 loop spans 16 amino acids. Germline lookup yields CDR1 SGDLS and CDR2 YYNGEE. The CDR3: CASSVGGLPAVNEQYF. CDR3 coding DNA: TGTGCCAGCAGCGTAGGGGGTCTGCCGGCGGTCAACGAGCAGTACTTC.

Turning to this clone: Other DNA sequences from this sample encode an identical CDR3 as well. The chain recombines TRBV6-1 with TRBJ2-7, with D uncertain. The CDR3 is 13 amino acids. Germline CDR1 and CDR2: MNHNS and SASEGT. V dropped 4 bases and J dropped 0 bases, with 7 bases sitting between them. CDR3 residues: CASSALGSYEQYF. CDR3 bases: TGTGCCAGCAGTGCGTTAGGCTCCTACGAGCAGTACTTC.

The chain couples TRBV4-2 to TRBJ2-2; D ambiguous. This CDR3 is 15 amino acids long. In germline, CDR1 is LGHNA, CDR2 YNFKEQ. V was cut by 0 bases and J by 0 bases, with 5 bases left in between. The CDR3 nucleotides read TGTGCCAGCAGCCAAGAGACGGCGAACACCGGGGAGCTGTTTTTT. Its translation is CASSQETANTGELFF.

This chain links TRBV25-1 with TRBJ2-3, with 9 bases aligning to TRBD2. The trim removed 0 bases at V and 6 bases at J, leaving 10 bases unmatched. The germline V gene encodes CDR1 MGHDK and CDR2 SYGVNS. The CDR3 contains 17 residues. The CDR3 is CASSEYAGGPVPDTQYF. Here the CDR3 DNA reads TGTGCCAGCAGTGAATACGCGGGAGGGCCCGTCCCCGATACGCAGTATTTT.

As DNA, the CDR3 is TGTGCCAGCAGTTTACGGGACAGGGTTCGGGAGCAGTACTTC. Its protein product is CASSLRDRVREQYF. This chain uses TRBV28 with TRBJ2-7; 9 positions match TRBD1. V gave up 2 bases and J gave up 7 bases; unmatched junction bases: 6. The length of the CDR3 is 14 residues. The germline CDR1 and CDR2 sequences are MDHEN and SYDVKM. The variable domain in full, completed from reference TRBV28 and TRBJ2-7, reads DVKVTQSSRYLVKRTGEKVFLECVQDMDHENMFWYRQDPGLGLRLIYFSYDVKMKEKGDIPEGYSVSREKKERFSLILESASTNQTSMYLCASSLRDRVREQYFGPGTRLTVT.

The chain recombines TRBV4-1 with TRBJ2-7; 8 nucleotides align to TRBD2. This CDR3 comprises 15 residues. The junction had 4 bases not matched to a gene; V was cut back by 0 bases and J by 3 bases. Germline lookup yields CDR1 MGHRA and CDR2 YSYEKL. The CDR3 is CASSQETSGFYEQYF. CDR3 nucleotide sequence: TGCGCCAGCAGCCAAGAAACTAGCGGATTCTACGAGCAGTACTTC.

A word on this clone: This CDR3 is also generated by other DNA sequences in the sample. This chain connects TRBV29-1 to TRBJ1-5; TRBD1 might be the D (5 bases). Trimming removed 4 bases from V and 0 bases from J, with 10 bases in between. CDR1 is SQVTM, CDR2 ANQGSEA, per germline. The CDR3 length is 14 residues. The CDR3 sequence is CSVVTGYSNQPQHF. The CDR3 nucleotides read TGCAGCGTTGTAACAGGTTATAGCAATCAGCCCCAGCATTTT.

This clone was seen a single time. This chain uses TRBV5-1 with TRBJ2-3; D remains ambiguous. There are 16 residues in the CDR3. Trimming stripped 0 bases from V and 2 bases from J, with 13 bases between. The germline V gene encodes CDR1 SGHRS and CDR2 YFSETQ. Written as DNA, the CDR3 is TGCGCCAGCAGCTTGGGGCCTCTCGGCCCCACAGATACGCAGTATTTT. This translates into CASSLGPLGPTDTQYF.

The V and J genes are TRBV18 and TRBJ2-2, with D unresolved. CDR3 length: 13 amino acids. Trimming removed 5 bases at V and 0 bases at J, with 4 bases between. The germline CDR1 and CDR2 sequences are KGHSH and LQKENI. CDR3 coding DNA: TGTGCCAGCTCAAACTCGAACACCGGGGAGCTGTTTTTT. It specifies CASSNSNTGELFF.

The V and J genes are TRBV6-5 and TRBJ2-5, with TRBD2 matching over 8 bases. The CDR3 is 13 residues long. V dropped 6 bases and J dropped 1; count of bases not matched to a gene: 1. Germline V gene sequence: CDR1 MNHEY, CDR2 SVGAGI. CDR3 in amino acids: CASRREAQETQYF. For the CDR3, the DNA is TGTGCCAGCAGGCGGGAGGCCCAAGAGACCCAGTACTTC.

The chain has TRBV2 and TRBJ2-2; D is undetermined. This CDR3 has 14 residues. Germline loops: CDR1 SNHLY, CDR2 FYNNEI. Trimming stripped 3 bases from V and 4 bases from J, with 9 bases between. The DNA of the CDR3 is TGTGCCAGCAGTGAGTTGCAGTCCACCGGGGAGCTGTTTTTT. As protein: CASSELQSTGELFF.

The chain joins TRBV5-6 to TRBJ2-3; D possibly corresponds to TRBD2 (6 bases). Germline V gene lookup returns CDR1 SGHDT and CDR2 YYEEEE. The CDR3 is made up of 13 amino acids. V lost 5 bases and J 0 bases, leaving 7 bases between the germline ends. Written as DNA, the CDR3 is TGTGCCAGCAGGGGGACTAGCACAGATACGCAGTATTTT. Translated, it gives CASRGTSTDTQYF.

The V gene is TRBV4-2, the J gene TRBJ1-4; tentative D call: TRBD1 (5 bases). CDR3 length: 16 residues. V was trimmed by 1 base and J by 8 bases, leaving 17 bases between them. Germline assignment: CDR1 LGHNA and CDR2 YNFKEQ. The CDR3 sequence is CASSQGAGTFPEKLFF. The DNA for the CDR3 is TGTGCCAGCAGCCAAGGTGCCGGGACGTTTCCCGAAAAACTGTTTTTT.

Notes on this clone: One end of the junction fails to match germline, which may point to a read error. The CDR3 DNA sequence: TGCGCCAACCTAGACAGGGGGTCCCCCATTTACTCTGAGGCCAACGTCCTGACTTTC. Protein product: CANLDRGSPIYSEANVLTF. J is TRBJ2-6 and V is TRBV4-3, with 9 bases aligning to TRBD1. The CDR3 covers 19 residues. Germline CDR1 LGHNA, CDR2 YSLEER.

This chain uses TRBV2 with TRBJ1-1; D is ambiguous. The V and J ends lost 7 bases and 0 bases respectively, with 15 bases between them. Germline V gives CDR1 SNHLY, CDR2 FYNNEI. CDR3 length: 15 residues. CDR3 nucleotides: TGTGCCAGCACCAGGAGAAGAGGAATGAACACTGAAGCTTTCTTT. Translating it yields CASTRRRGMNTEAFF.

CDR3 loop: CASSLQAGAISYEQYF. The CDR3 coding sequence is TGCGCCAGCAGCTTGCAGGCAGGGGCTATCTCCTACGAGCAGTACTTC. This sequence joins TRBV5-1 and TRBJ2-7; tentatively, D is TRBD1 (6 bases). Germline assignment: CDR1 SGHRS and CDR2 YFSETQ. V lost 1 base and J 0 bases, leaving 14 bases between the germline ends. The CDR3 runs 16 residues.

The rearrangement links TRBV28 to TRBJ2-5; a weak D match, TRBD1 (6 bases). This CDR3 spans 14 amino acids. Trimming removed 5 bases from V and 2 bases from J, with 12 bases in between. CDR1 is MDHEN and CDR2 is SYDVKM in the germline V gene. CDR3 region: CASSGGQLQETQYF. CDR3 sequence (DNA): TGTGCCAGCAGTGGAGGACAGCTTCAAGAGACCCAGTACTTC.

The sample holds one count of this clone. CDR3: CASSISSVMNTEAFF. CDR3 in DNA: TGTGCCAGTAGTATTTCGTCAGTGATGAACACTGAAGCTTTCTTT. This chain uses TRBV19 with TRBJ1-1; D remains ambiguous. The CDR3 is made up of 15 amino acids. Trimming cost V 3 bases and J 0 bases, with 11 bases left between them. Germline V gene sequence: CDR1 LNHDA, CDR2 SQIVND (reference sequence).

About this clone itself: A read error may account for a junction end that differs from germline. Other DNA sequences in this specimen translate into the identical CDR3. The chain uses TRBV7-2 and TRBJ1-3; perhaps TRBD1 as D (5 bases). This CDR3 spans 12 amino acids. CDR1 is SGHTA, CDR2 FQGNSA, per germline. The CDR3 here is CASSLRGNTIYF. CDR3 nucleotides: TGTGCCAGCAGCTTAAGGGGAAACACCATATACTTT.

This sequence joins TRBV19 and TRBJ1-1; 7 positions match TRBD1. V shed 8 bases and J 7 bases; nucleotides not matched to a gene: 16. The CDR3 extends over 15 amino acids. Looked up from germline, CDR1 is LNHDA and CDR2 is SQIVND (reference sequence). The CDR3 is CASRDGPVQGIEAFF. DNA for the CDR3: TGTGCCAGTCGCGATGGGCCGGTACAGGGGATTGAAGCTTTCTTT.

The chain's CDR3 is CASSIQGQGQPQHF. In DNA, the CDR3 is TGTGCCAGCAGCATACAGGGCCAGGGTCAGCCCCAGCATTTT. The chain combines TRBV5-8 with TRBJ1-5; weak D call: TRBD1 (6 bases). The CDR3 length is 14 residues. V dropped 4 bases and J dropped 6 bases, with 14 bases sitting between them. Germline CDR1 reads SGHTS; CDR2 reads YDEGEE.

The J gene is TRBJ1-1, the V gene TRBV6-1, with unresolved D. Germline CDR1 is MNHNS and CDR2 is SASEGT. V lost 0 bases and J 4 bases, leaving 12 bases between the germline ends. This CDR3 spans 15 amino acids. The CDR3 DNA sequence: TGTGCCAGCAGTGAAGCGGGCGGGGAGGTCACTGAAGCTTTCTTT. Its translation: CASSEAGGEVTEAFF.

Turning to this clone: Other DNA sequences from this sample encode an identical CDR3 as well. The CDR3 is CASSSPGQGAGEQYF. The CDR3 nucleotides read TGTGCCAGCAGTTCTCCGGGACAGGGGGCCGGGGAGCAGTACTTC. J is TRBJ2-7 and V is TRBV28; 12 bases are a match to TRBD1. The V segment lost 4 bases and the J segment 7 bases; nucleotides outside the gene matches: 8. The V gene's germline CDR1 is MDHEN and CDR2 SYDVKM. This CDR3 has 15 amino acids.

The gene calls are TRBV9 and TRBJ2-7, with no clear D. Germline lookup yields CDR1 SGDLS and CDR2 YYNGEE. The CDR3 spans 13 residues. V was pared by 4 bases and J by 5 bases, with 13 bases between. This CDR3 reads CASSLNDGHEQYF. The CDR3 nucleotides read TGTGCCAGCAGCCTAAACGACGGCCACGAGCAGTACTTC.

V gene TRBV5-1 combines with J gene TRBJ1-3; D ambiguous. V was clipped by 1 base and J by 0 bases, with 8 bases between them. CDR3 length: 15 amino acids. Germline CDR1 reads SGHRS; CDR2 reads YFSETQ. The CDR3 region is CASSLYMSSGNTIYF. DNA for the CDR3: TGCGCCAGCAGCTTGTATATGAGCTCTGGAAACACCATATATTTT.

The rearrangement joins TRBV9 to TRBJ1-4; D is perhaps TRBD1 (6 bases). Germline CDR1 SGDLS, CDR2 YYNGEE. The CDR3 contains 16 residues. Trimming left V 3 bases short and J 7 bases short, with 19 bases between. The CDR3 here is CASSAQPRQEVEKLFF. The CDR3 DNA is TGTGCCAGCAGCGCCCAACCTAGACAGGAGGTTGAAAAACTGTTTTTT.

The J gene is TRBJ1-4, the V gene TRBV6-5; D is unclear. This CDR3 has 14 amino acids. The V gene's germline CDR1 is MNHEY and CDR2 SVGAGI. Trimming stripped 5 bases from V and 8 bases from J, with 15 bases between. CDR3 region: CASSTHGRDEKLFF. CDR3 DNA sequence: TGTGCCAGCAGTACCCACGGTCGAGACGAAAAACTGTTTTTT.

This clone has a handful of counts. The chain recombines TRBV2 with TRBJ1-1; no clear D. This CDR3 comprises 14 residues. Germline CDR1 SNHLY, CDR2 FYNNEI. Trimming shortened V by 8 bases and J by 5 bases, and 18 bases separated the two germline ends. The CDR3 DNA is TGTGCCAGCCATATTTCGGGGTCGAGTACTGAAGCTTTCTTT. Protein sequence: CASHISGSSTEAFF.